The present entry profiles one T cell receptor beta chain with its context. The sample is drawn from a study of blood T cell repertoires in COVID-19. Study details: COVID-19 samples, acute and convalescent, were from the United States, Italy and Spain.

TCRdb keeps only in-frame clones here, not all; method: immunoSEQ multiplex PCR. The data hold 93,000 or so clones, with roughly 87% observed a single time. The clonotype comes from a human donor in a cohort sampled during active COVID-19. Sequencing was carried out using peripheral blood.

CDR3 DNA: TGTGCCAGCAGCCAATACGGACAGGGGAGAGCAGATACGCAGTATTTT. Encoded protein: CASSQYGQGRADTQYF. The V gene is TRBV3-1 (or the pseudogene TRBV3-2), the J gene TRBJ2-3, with TRBD1 matching 9 bases. This CDR3 has 16 amino acids. CDR1 and CDR2 from the germline V gene are LGHDT and YNNKEL (reference sequence). The V and J ends lost 2 bases and 4 bases, in that order; junction bases with no gene match: 7.